Below are 10 T cell receptor beta chains sequenced from a single sample in a study of beta chain features in type 1 diabetes. cDNA synthesis used the whole RNA isolate, giving expressed TCRB sequences. TCRdb keeps only in-frame clones here, not all; method: immunoSEQ multiplex PCR. The data hold around 430,000 clones, with 25% to 35% observed a single time. The sequenced sample was naive CD4+ T cells from blood. These receptors came from a man aged 18-30 years in good health.

This clone was counted between two and nine times. V usage is TRBV29-1 and J usage is TRBJ2-1; D is uncertain. The CDR3 is 15 amino acids. The germline gives CDR1 SQVTM, CDR2 ANQGSEA. V gave up 0 bases and J gave up 7 bases, with 16 bases separating them. Written as DNA, the CDR3 is TGCAGCGTTGAAGATGGAGTAGGGTTCGTAAATGAGCAGTTCTTC. Its protein product is CSVEDGVGFVNEQFF.

This clone was seen a handful of times. V is TRBV7-3 and J is TRBJ2-3; 7 nucleotides line up with TRBD1. V shed 5 bases, J shed 0 bases, and the junction held 11 bases outside the gene matches. The CDR3 runs 17 residues. The V gene's germline CDR1 is SGHTA and CDR2 FQGTGA. DNA for the CDR3: TGTGCCAGCAGCCCGGGACAGACTTTTACTAGCACAGATACGCAGTATTTT. Encoded protein: CASSPGQTFTSTDTQYF.

J is TRBJ2-3 and V is TRBV28, with 9 nucleotides matching TRBD2. The CDR3 length is 14 residues. The V segment lost 7 bases and the J segment 5 bases; nucleotides outside the gene matches: 7. CDR1 MDHEN and CDR2 SYDVKM come from the germline V gene. CDR3 loop: CASKGGRAVDTQYF. CDR3 bases: TGTGCCAGCAAGGGCGGGAGGGCGGTAGATACGCAGTATTTT. Complete variable domain (other parts from reference TRBV28 and TRBJ2-3): DVKVTQSSRYLVKRTGEKVFLECVQDMDHENMFWYRQDPGLGLRLIYFSYDVKMKEKGDIPEGYSVSREKKERFSLILESASTNQTSMYLCASKGGRAVDTQYFGPGTRLTVL.

This chain joins TRBV6-5 and TRBJ2-5; perhaps D is TRBD1 or TRBD2 (6 bases each). Germline CDR1 and CDR2: MNHEY and SVGAGI. V dropped 1 base and J dropped 11 bases, with 8 bases sitting between them. This CDR3 comprises 11 residues. In nucleotides, the CDR3 is TGTGCCAGCAGTTACTGGGGGGCGCAGTACTTC. Translating gives CASSYWGAQYF.

J is TRBJ2-1 and V is TRBV7-9, with 13 bases that match TRBD2. Germline V gene lookup returns CDR1 SEHNR and CDR2 FQNEAQ (reference sequence). J was trimmed by 9 bases and V by 5 bases; bases with no gene match: 7. This CDR3 comprises 15 residues. This chain's CDR3 is CASSPRLAGGLEQFF. CDR3 DNA: TGTGCCAGCAGCCCGAGACTAGCGGGAGGCCTTGAGCAGTTCTTC.

The chain links TRBV28 to TRBJ2-1; TRBD2 agrees at 14 bases. Germline V gene lookup returns CDR1 MDHEN and CDR2 SYDVKM. This CDR3 is built from 19 residues. The V and J ends lost 6 bases and 0 bases, in that order; junction bases with no gene match: 10. CDR3 bases: TGTGCCAGCAGGCCCGCCGGGACTAGCGGGAGTCTCTCCTACAATGAGCAGTTCTTC. Protein sequence: CASRPAGTSGSLSYNEQFF.

This clone was picked up a small number of times. The CDR3, as DNA: TGTGCCAGCTCGCCCGGGACAGGGGGCGAAGAGCAGTACTTC. Residues: CASSPGTGGEEQYF. This chain joins TRBV18 and TRBJ2-7; 12 bases line up with TRBD1. The CDR3 totals 14 residues. V lost 6 bases, J lost 7 bases, and 7 bases stayed unmatched. The germline CDR1 and CDR2 sequences are KGHSH and LQKENI.

This clone was seen just once. The genes are TRBV27 and TRBJ2-3; 7 nucleotides align to TRBD2. The CDR3 runs to 15 residues. Germline values: CDR1 MNHEY, CDR2 SMNVEV (reference sequence). Trimming at V came to 3 bases and at J to 2 bases, leaving 5 bases not matched to a gene. In nucleotides, the CDR3 is TGTGCCAGCAGTTTGGAGGGAGGGGACACAGATACGCAGTATTTT. Protein sequence: CASSLEGGDTDTQYF.

The chain is built from TRBV30 and TRBJ2-5; a possible D gene is TRBD2 (5 bases). V lost 1 base, J lost 5 bases, and 14 bases lay in between. The CDR3 consists of 14 residues. Per the germline V gene, CDR1 is GTSNPN and CDR2 is SVGIG (reference sequence). The CDR3 is CAWSANRERETQYF. The CDR3, as DNA: TGTGCCTGGAGTGCAAATAGGGAGCGGGAGACCCAGTACTTC.

The CDR3 reads CASRITGQSYEQYF. Here the CDR3 DNA reads TGTGCCAGCAGAATAACTGGACAGTCCTACGAGCAGTACTTC. This chain links TRBV28 with TRBJ2-7; D might be TRBD1 (6 bases). Looked up from germline, CDR1 is MDHEN and CDR2 is SYDVKM. The CDR3 runs to 14 residues. The V and J ends lost 6 bases and 1 base respectively, with 13 bases between them.